This T cell receptor beta chain was found in a study of shared clonotypes between healthy human individuals. Generated by immunoSEQ multiplex PCR, the TCRdb table keeps only in-frame clones and is missing some. Of millions of clones in the sample, 90% to 95% are singletons; the top ten hold about 1.5%. CD8 cells regarded as naive lacked CD45RO, were positively chosen for CCR7, and omitted terminally differentiated effector memory CD45RA+ cells. Germline V gene sequence: CDR1 SGHNT, CDR2 YENEEA. V was shortened by 5 bases and J by 4 bases, with 13 bases between the two germline ends. This CDR3 is 14 amino acids long.

This sequence joins TRBV11-3 and TRBJ2-3; D is unresolved. The sequence derives from a man aged 18-30 years in good health. Some clones in this sample may be carry-over from other donors' samples. Sequenced input: naive CD8+ T cells from PBMCs. CDR3 coding DNA: TGTGCCAGCAGCATGCTAGGGTCCCCAGATACGCAGTATTTT. Amino acids: CASSMLGSPDTQYF.